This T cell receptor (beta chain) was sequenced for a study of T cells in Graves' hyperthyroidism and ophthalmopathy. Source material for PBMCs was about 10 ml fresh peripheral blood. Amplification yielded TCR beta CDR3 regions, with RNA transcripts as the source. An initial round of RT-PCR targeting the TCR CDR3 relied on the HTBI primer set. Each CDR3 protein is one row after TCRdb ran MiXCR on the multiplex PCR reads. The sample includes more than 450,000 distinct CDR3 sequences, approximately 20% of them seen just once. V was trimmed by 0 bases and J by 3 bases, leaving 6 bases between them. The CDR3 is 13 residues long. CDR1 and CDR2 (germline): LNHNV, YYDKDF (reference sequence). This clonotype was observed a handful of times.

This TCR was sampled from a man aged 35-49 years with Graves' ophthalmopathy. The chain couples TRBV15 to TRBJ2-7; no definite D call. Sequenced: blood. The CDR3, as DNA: TGTGCCACCAGCAGAGACCCCGGCTACGAGCAGTACTTC. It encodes CATSRDPGYEQYF. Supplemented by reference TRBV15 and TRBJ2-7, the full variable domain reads DAMVIQNPRYQVTQFGKPVTLSCSQTLNHNVMYWYQQKSSQAPKLLFHYYDKDFNNEADTPDNFQSRRPNTSFCFLDIRSPGLGDTAMYLCATSRDPGYEQYFGPGTRLTVT.